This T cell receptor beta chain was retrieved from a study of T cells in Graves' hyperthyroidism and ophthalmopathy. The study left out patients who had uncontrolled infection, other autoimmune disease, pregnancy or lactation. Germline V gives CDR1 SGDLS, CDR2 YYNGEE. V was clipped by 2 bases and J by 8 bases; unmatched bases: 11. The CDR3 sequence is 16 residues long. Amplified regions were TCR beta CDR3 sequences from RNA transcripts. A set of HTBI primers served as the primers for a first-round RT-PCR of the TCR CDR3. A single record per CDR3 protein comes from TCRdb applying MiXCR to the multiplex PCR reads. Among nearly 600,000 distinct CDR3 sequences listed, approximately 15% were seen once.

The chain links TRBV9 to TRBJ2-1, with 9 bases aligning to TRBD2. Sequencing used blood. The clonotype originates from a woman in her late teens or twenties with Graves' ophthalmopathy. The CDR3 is CASSVPGTSISDEQFF. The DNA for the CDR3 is TGTGCCAGCAGCGTGCCGGGGACTAGCATTAGTGATGAGCAGTTCTTC.